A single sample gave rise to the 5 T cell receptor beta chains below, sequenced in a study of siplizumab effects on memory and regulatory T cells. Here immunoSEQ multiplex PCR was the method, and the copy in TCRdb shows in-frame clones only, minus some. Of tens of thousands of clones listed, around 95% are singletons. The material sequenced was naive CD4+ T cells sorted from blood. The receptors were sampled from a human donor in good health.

The CDR3 coding sequence is TGTGCCTGGAGTGTACGCGCGGGGGTGAAAGATACGCAGTATTTT. Translation gives CAWSVRAGVKDTQYF. The chain has TRBV30 and TRBJ2-3, with TRBD2 matching 7 bases. The V segment lost 0 bases and the J segment 5 bases; nucleotides outside the gene matches: 8. This CDR3 contains 15 residues. Germline lookup yields CDR1 GTSNPN and CDR2 SVGIG (reference sequence).

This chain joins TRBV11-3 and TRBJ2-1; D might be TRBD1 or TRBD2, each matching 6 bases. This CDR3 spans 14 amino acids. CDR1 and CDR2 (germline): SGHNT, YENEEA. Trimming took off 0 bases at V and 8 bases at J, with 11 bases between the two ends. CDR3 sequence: CASSLEGGPDEQFF. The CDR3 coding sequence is TGTGCCAGCAGCTTAGAAGGGGGGCCCGATGAGCAGTTCTTC.

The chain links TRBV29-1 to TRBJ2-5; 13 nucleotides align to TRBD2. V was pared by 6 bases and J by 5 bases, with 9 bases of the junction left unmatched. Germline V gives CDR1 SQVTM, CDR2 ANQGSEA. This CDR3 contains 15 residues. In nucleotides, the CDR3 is TGCAGCGTGGCACTAGCGGGGGGGCATTGGGAGACCCAGTACTTC. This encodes CSVALAGGHWETQYF.

CDR3 sequence reads: CASSLNSNQPQHF. CDR3 DNA: TGCGCCAGCAGCTTGAATAGCAATCAGCCCCAGCATTTT. The chain joins TRBV5-1 to TRBJ1-5; D gene unclear. CDR1 and CDR2 (germline): SGHRS, YFSETQ. The V gene lost 1 base and the J gene lost 0 bases, with 2 bases spanning the gap. This CDR3 contains 13 residues.

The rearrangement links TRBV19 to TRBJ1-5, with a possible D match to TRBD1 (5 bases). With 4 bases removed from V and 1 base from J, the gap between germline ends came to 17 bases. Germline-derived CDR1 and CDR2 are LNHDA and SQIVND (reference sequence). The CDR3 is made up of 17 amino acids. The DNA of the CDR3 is TGTGCCAGTAGTACGGCGTGGGGGGGAGGGAGCAATCAGCCCCAGCATTTT. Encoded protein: CASSTAWGGGSNQPQHF.